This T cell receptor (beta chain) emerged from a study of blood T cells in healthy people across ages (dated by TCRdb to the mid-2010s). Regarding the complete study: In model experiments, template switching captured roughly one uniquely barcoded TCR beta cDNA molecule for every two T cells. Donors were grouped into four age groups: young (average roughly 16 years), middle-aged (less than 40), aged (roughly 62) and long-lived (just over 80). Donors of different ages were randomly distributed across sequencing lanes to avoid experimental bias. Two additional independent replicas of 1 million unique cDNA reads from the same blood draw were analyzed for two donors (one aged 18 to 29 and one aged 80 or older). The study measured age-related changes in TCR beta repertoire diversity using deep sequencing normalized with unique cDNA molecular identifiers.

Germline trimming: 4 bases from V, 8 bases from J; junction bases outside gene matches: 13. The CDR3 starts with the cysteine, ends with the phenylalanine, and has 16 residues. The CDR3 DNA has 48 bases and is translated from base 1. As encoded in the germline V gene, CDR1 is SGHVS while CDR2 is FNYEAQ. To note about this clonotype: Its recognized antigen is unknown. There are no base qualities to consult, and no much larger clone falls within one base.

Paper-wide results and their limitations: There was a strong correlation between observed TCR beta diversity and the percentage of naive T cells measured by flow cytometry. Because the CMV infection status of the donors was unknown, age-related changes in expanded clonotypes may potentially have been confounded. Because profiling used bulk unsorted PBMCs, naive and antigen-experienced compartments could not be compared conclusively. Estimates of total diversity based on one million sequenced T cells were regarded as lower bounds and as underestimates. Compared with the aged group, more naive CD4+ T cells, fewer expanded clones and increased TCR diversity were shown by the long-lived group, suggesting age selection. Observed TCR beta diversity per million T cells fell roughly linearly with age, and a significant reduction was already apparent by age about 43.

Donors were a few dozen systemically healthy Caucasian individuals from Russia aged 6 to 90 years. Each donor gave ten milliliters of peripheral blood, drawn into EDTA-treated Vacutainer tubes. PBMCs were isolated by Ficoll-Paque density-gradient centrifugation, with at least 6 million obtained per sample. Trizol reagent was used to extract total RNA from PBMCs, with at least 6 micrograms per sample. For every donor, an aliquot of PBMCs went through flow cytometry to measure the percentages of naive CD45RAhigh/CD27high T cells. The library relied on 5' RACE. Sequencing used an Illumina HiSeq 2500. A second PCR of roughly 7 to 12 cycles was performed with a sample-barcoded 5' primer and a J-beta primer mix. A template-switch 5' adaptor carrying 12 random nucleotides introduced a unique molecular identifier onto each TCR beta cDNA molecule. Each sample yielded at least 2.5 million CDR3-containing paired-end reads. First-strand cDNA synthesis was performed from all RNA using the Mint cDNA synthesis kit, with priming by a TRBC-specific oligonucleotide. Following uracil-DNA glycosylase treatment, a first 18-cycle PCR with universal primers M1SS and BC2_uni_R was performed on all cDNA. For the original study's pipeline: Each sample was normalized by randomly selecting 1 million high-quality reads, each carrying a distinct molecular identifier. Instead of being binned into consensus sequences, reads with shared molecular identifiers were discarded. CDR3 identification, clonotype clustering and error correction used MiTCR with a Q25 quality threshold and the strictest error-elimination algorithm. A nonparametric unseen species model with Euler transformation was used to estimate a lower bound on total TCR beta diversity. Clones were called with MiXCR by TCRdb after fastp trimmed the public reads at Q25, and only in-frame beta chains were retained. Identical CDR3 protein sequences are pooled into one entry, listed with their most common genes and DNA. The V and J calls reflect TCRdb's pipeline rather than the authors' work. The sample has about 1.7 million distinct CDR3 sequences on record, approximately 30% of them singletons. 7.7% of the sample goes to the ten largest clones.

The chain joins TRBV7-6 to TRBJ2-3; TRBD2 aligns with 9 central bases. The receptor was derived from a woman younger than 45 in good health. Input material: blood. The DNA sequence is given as TGTGCCAGCAGCTCGCTGGGCAGCGGGGGGTCTTCTACGCAGTATTTT. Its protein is CASSSLGSGGSSTQYF.